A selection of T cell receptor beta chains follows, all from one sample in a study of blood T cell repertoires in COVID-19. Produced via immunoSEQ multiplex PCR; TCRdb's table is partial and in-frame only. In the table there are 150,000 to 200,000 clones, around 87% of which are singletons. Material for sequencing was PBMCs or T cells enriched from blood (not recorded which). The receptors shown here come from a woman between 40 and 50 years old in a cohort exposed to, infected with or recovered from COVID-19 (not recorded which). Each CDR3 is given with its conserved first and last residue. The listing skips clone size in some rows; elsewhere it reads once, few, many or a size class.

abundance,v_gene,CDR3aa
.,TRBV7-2,CASSSQAGKQYF
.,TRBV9,CASSVVGAPTGELFF
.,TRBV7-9,CASSLSGGYQDTQYF
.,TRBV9,CASSVATSAEQFF
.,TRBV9,CASSSHRGANTEAFF
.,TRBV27,CASSTGFLVYNEQFF
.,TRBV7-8,CASSLGTGFTGELFF
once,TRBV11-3,CASSPRTSGRRSYNEQFF
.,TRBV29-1,CSARTATTYEQYF
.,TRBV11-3,CASSSPWAGGGNEQFF
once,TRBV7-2,CASSLESGSYGYTF
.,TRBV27,CASSFGGPGELFF
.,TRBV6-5,CASSSLLAGVGNEQFF
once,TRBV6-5,CASGRAGRNGNTIYF
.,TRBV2,CASGPGQLNTEAFF
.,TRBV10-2,CASSEAGLMNTEAFF
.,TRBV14,CASSQGVSGRVGDTGELFF
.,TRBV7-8,CASSFDGGVQETQYF
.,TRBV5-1,CASQTDSAFGYTF
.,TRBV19,CASSIRQGADQPQHF
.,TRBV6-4,CASSDLTSGDSTDTQYF
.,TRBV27,CASSPGTGTYNEQFF
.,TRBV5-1,CASSLFSDYNEQFF
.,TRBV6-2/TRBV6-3,CASSYRGEIYEQYF
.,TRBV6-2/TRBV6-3,CASSYSPRENTGELFF
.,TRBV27,CASSLPGGANTGELFF
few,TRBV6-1,CASSEGESKEQYF
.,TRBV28,CASSSGTEAFF
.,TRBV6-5,CASSYSGTGGEQYF
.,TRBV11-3,CASSPDWQGGEQFF
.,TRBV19,CASSPRGRFDEQFF
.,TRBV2,CASCPARDRSIEPQHF
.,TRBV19,CASSIVEIAGAMKSGELFF
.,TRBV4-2,CASSQNGGSNSPLHF
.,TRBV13,CASSGQGRSSTEAFF
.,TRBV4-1,CAAGGLGTEAFF
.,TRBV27,CASSLDRGRAFF
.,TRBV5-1,CASSVGGQTPWDEQFF
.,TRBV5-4,CASSLDSTSTDTQYF
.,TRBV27,CASSDWRGANYGYTF
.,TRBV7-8,CASSFYSDREAFF
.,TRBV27,CASSYTGGAGGYTF
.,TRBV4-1,CASSQEGGRYRNNSPLHF
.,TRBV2,CASSEVGQGGSGYTF
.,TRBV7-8,CASSYTFEGRSEAFF
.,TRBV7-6,CASRERGEKLFF
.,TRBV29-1,CSATPLAGGWQSDNEQFF
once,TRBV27,CASSWGGYSYNEQFF
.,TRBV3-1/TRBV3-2,CASSQDLRSDASGRNIQYF
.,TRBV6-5,CASRWAGNSPLHF
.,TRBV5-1,CASSLASVSTGELFF
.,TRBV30,CAWSPGTAYEQYF
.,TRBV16,CASSRLDRGASYEQYF
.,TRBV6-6,CASRDRENTGELFF
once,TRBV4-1,CASSQDWASGSVEQFF
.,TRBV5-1,CASSLSLAGGRGDTGELFF
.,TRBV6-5,CASSYQGFNEQFF